Described below is a single T cell receptor (beta chain) sequence and its context. As yet, its antigen is unknown. The junction departs from the called germline gene at one end, perhaps through a read error. The same CDR3 is also encoded by other DNA sequences in this sample. The CDR3 is 17 amino acids. Germline CDR1 and CDR2: ENHRY and SYGVKD. This sample is drawn from a study of radiotherapy plus CTLA-4 blockade in lung cancer. Notes on the study in general: It was early blood T cell clone dynamics, with interferon-beta, that reportedly best predicted response.

Repertoires were generated with immunoSEQ multiplex PCR, while TCRdb's copy carries only in-frame clones and drops some. This table has 65,000 to 70,000 clones, 65% to 80% appearing once. The source was peripheral blood, collected from a patient treated with radiotherapy plus ipilimumab. The clonotype originates from a human donor with non-small cell lung cancer who had a complete response to radiotherapy plus ipilimumab. V usage is TRBV10-3 and J usage is TRBJ1-2; 7 bases are shared with TRBD1. The CDR3 DNA follows: TGTGCCATCAGTGAGTCAACTACAGGGGCCGATAACTACGGCTACACCTTC. It yields the protein CAISESTTGADNYGYTF.